This T cell receptor beta chain emerged from a study of blood T cell repertoires in COVID-19. Study overall: The United States, Italy and Spain were the sources of the acute and convalescent COVID-19 samples.

How the authors handled the data: Using reference gene primer amplification, nucleated cell counts were estimated. Repertoires were generated with immunoSEQ multiplex PCR, while TCRdb's copy carries only in-frame clones and drops some. V, J and clone size derive from that table, while D and trimming were established from the DNA sequence. The sample contains under 130,000 clones, roughly 87% of which appear only once. V lost 5 bases and J lost 1; bases outside the gene matches: 7. Germline V gene data show CDR1 as SNHLY and CDR2 as FYNNEI. The CDR3 contains 16 residues. This clonotype was obtained from a human donor in a cohort sampled during active COVID-19. The rearrangement joins TRBV2 to TRBJ2-3, with 9 bases that match TRBD1. The sequenced sample consisted of peripheral blood. The CDR3 DNA follows: TGTGCCAGCAGTCCGGGACAGGGAGGGGGCACAGATACGCAGTATTTT. Amino acids: CASSPGQGGGTDTQYF.